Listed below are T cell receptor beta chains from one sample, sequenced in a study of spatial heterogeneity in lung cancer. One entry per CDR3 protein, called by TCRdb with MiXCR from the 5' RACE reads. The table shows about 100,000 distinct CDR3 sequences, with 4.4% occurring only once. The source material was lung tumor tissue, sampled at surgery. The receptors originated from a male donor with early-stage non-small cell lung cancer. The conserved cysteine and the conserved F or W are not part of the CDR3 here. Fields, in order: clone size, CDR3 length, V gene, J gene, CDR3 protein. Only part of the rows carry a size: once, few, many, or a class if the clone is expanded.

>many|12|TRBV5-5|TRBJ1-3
ASSPGTAGNTIY
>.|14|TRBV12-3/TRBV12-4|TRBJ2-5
ASSPTSGRAGETQY
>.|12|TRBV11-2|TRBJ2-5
ASSSGTGEETQY
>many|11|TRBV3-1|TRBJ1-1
ASSQGVYTEAF
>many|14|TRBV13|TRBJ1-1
ASSHKGVGRNTEAF
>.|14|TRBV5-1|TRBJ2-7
ASSPGRATIHYEQY
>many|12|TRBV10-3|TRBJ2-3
AIRTSGRTDTQY
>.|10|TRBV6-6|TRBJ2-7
ASRWTGGEQY
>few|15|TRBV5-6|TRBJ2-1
ASSLANIPGADNEQF
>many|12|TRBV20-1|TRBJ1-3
SAMAHREGNTIY
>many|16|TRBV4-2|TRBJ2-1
ASSQDNGASGLQGEQF
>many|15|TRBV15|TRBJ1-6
ATIRQGPQVYNSPLH
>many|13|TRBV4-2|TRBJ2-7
ASSQTDTPTYEQY
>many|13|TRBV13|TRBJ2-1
ASSLGRGRVDEQF
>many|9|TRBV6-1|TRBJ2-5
ASRGVETQY
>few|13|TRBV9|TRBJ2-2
ASSVEARGTGELF
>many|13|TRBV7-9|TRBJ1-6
ASSPLRGYHSPLH
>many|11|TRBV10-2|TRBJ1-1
ASSVLTNTEAF
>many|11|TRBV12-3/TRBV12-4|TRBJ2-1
ASSFVQPDEQF
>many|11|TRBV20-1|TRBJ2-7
SARPSGVYEQY
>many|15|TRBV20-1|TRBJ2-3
SASSLAGDLFTDTQY
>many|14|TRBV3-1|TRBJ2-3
ASSPNGGVSTDTQY
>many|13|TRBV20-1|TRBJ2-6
SASIGGSGANVLT
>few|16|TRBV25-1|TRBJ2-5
ASSEWGSGGVLSETQY
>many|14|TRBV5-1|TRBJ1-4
ASSSITGTGGEKLF
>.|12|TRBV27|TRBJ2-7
ASSGRQGSYEQY
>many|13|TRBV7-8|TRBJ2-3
ASSPSPLYTDTQY
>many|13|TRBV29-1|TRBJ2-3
SVARQGTITDTQY
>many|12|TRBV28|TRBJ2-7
ASITRDWVGEQY
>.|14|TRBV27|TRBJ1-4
ASRHLRTAVNEKLF
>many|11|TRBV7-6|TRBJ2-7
ASSQHESYEQY
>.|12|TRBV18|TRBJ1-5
ASSPSGRGQPQH
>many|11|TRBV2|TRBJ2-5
ASSGTTQETQY
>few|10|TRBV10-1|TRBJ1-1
ASSVTGGEAF
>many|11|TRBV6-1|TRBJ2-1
ASSVIKSNEQF
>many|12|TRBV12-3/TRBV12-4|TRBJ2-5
ASSPQTTAETQY
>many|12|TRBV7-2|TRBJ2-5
ASSFVFPSGTQY